A single sample is the source of the 22 T cell receptor beta chains below, sequenced in a study of cytomegalovirus exposure and HLA in healthy donors. PCR employed 60 Vbeta and 13 Jbeta primers. The data were produced by immunoSEQ multiplex PCR, yet TCRdb's version contains in-frame clones alone and is incomplete. The table has about 130,000 clones, 70% to 85% seen once. The source material was PBMCs. The receptors originated from a boy aged 2-15 years in good health and CMV-seronegative.

The V and J genes are TRBV13 and TRBJ2-2; 8 nucleotides line up with TRBD1. CDR1 is PRHDT and CDR2 is FYEKMQ in the germline V gene (reference sequence). The V and J ends lost 5 bases and 2 bases, in that order; junction bases with no gene match: 7. The CDR3 is 16 amino acids. The chain's CDR3 is CASSGRTGLNTGELFF. In DNA form, the CDR3 reads TGTGCCAGCAGCGGCCGGACAGGGCTAAACACCGGGGAGCTGTTTTTT.

This clone came up once. The V gene is TRBV30, the J gene TRBJ1-2, with a possible D match to TRBD1 (5 bases). The germline gives CDR1 GTSNPN, CDR2 SVGIG (reference sequence). This CDR3 comprises 10 residues. Trimming stripped 7 bases from V and 6 bases from J, with 9 bases between. The CDR3 protein is CALAGHGYTF. The CDR3 nucleotides are TGTGCCTTGGCGGGGCATGGCTACACCTTC. Full variable domain (outside the CDR3, taken from reference TRBV30 and TRBJ1-2): SQTIHQWPATLVQPVGSPLSLECTVEGTSNPNLYWYRQAAGRGLQLLFYSVGIGQISSEVPQNLSASRPQDRQFILSSKKLLLSDSGFYLCALAGHGYTFGSGTRLTVV.

The chain employs TRBV9 and TRBJ1-6, with 7 bases identical to TRBD1. CDR3 length equals 17 residues. After removal of 0 bases from V and 9 bases from J, the junction contained 12 bases not matched to a gene. Germline-derived CDR1 and CDR2 are SGDLS and YYNGEE. The CDR3 DNA reads as TGTGCCAGCAGCGTAGAAAATGAGGGGGACAGCCTTTCACCCCTCCACTTT. Residues: CASSVENEGDSLSPLHF. Looking up the rest from reference TRBV9 and TRBJ1-6 gives the full variable domain: DSGVTQTPKHLITATGQRVTLRCSPRSGDLSVYWYQQSLDQGLQFLIQYYNGEERAKGNILERFSAQQFPDLHSELNLSSLELGDSALYFCASSVENEGDSLSPLHFGNGTRLTVT.

Of note for this clone: The sample holds other DNA sequences that translate to the same CDR3. V is TRBV6-5 and J is TRBJ2-7; perhaps TRBD1 as D (6 bases). Germline V CDR1 and CDR2: MNHEY, SVGAGI. The CDR3 loop spans 13 amino acids. V lost 6 bases and J 2 bases, leaving 11 bases between the germline ends. The chain's CDR3 is CASRRGHPYEQYF. As DNA, the CDR3 is TGTGCCAGCAGAAGGGGACATCCCTACGAGCAGTACTTC.

Comments on this clone: A read error may account for a junction end that differs from germline. Additional DNA sequences in this sample encode the identical CDR3. The chain employs TRBV5-6 and TRBJ1-3; 9 bases match TRBD1. CDR3 size: 14 residues. The germline CDR1 and CDR2 sequences are SGHDT and YYEEEE. The CDR3 here is CASSRDRARNTIYF. In DNA form, the CDR3 reads TGTGCTAGCAGCCGGGACAGGGCAAGAAACACCATATATTTT.

V gene TRBV7-9 combines with J gene TRBJ1-1, with D perhaps TRBD1 (5 bases). The CDR3 consists of 14 residues. V shed 5 bases and J shed 5 bases, with 15 bases lying between them. The V gene's germline CDR1 is SEHNR and CDR2 FQNEAQ (reference sequence). The DNA of the CDR3 is TGTGCCAGCAGCCTCGGGCCGGGGGAGACTGAAGCTTTCTTT. It yields the protein CASSLGPGETEAFF.

The chain is built from TRBV4-1 and TRBJ2-7; TRBD1 matches 9 bases. The germline gives CDR1 MGHRA, CDR2 YSYEKL. CDR3 length: 17 amino acids. V dropped 0 bases and J dropped 3; count of bases not matched to a gene: 9. The CDR3 nucleotides are TGCGCCAGCAGCCAAGAATTCCCGGGACAGGGCATCTACGAGCAGTACTTC. Translation gives CASSQEFPGQGIYEQYF.

This clone has a single count. V usage is TRBV5-1 and J usage is TRBJ2-6; D is ambiguous. Trimming pared 4 bases from V and 0 bases from J, leaving 14 bases between. There are 17 residues in the CDR3. Germline CDR1 reads SGHRS; CDR2 reads YFSETQ. The CDR3, as DNA: TGCGCCAGCAGCCAAATAGCCCCAGACTCTGGGGCCAACGTCCTGACTTTC. The encoded protein is CASSQIAPDSGANVLTF.

The chain combines TRBV5-6 with TRBJ1-1, with D unclear. The CDR3 totals 15 residues. V lost 1 base and J lost 5, with 15 bases in between. The germline V gene encodes CDR1 SGHDT and CDR2 YYEEEE. Here the CDR3 reads CASSLRGWRGTEAFF. The CDR3, as DNA: TGTGCCAGCAGCTTGCGGGGATGGAGAGGAACTGAAGCTTTCTTT.

V and J are TRBV5-1 and TRBJ2-2, with 14 bases lining up with TRBD2. V gave up 4 bases and J gave up 7 bases; unmatched junction bases: 6. Germline V lookup: CDR1 SGHRS, CDR2 YFSETQ. The CDR3 is 16 amino acids. CDR3 coding DNA: TGCGCCAGCAGCACCGGACTAGCGGGAGGTGACGGGGAGCTGTTTTTT. The encoded protein is CASSTGLAGGDGELFF.

The chain links TRBV4-2 to TRBJ2-3; D may be TRBD2 (7 bases). The CDR3 is 16 residues long. Per the germline V gene, CDR1 is LGHNA and CDR2 is YNFKEQ. Trimming removed 1 base from V and 5 bases from J, with 16 bases in between. CDR3 residues: CASSQGYGGAEDTQYF. In DNA, the CDR3 is TGTGCCAGCAGCCAAGGGTATGGGGGGGCCGAAGATACGCAGTATTTT.

This rearrangement joins TRBV5-1 to TRBJ2-3, with TRBD2 matching 7 bases. Germline V gene data show CDR1 as SGHRS and CDR2 as YFSETQ. With V trimmed by 4 bases and J by 1 base, 6 bases remained unmatched. The CDR3 extends over 15 amino acids. As DNA, the CDR3 is TGCGCCAGCAGCCCTCGCGCGGGGGGCACAGATACGCAGTATTTT. Its translation is CASSPRAGGTDTQYF. The whole variable domain, remainder taken from reference TRBV5-1 and TRBJ2-3, is KAGVTQTPRYLIKTRGQQVTLSCSPISGHRSVSWYQQTPGQGLQFLFEYFSETQRNKGNFPGRFSGRQFSNSRSEMNVSTLELGDSALYLCASSPRAGGTDTQYFGPGTRLTVL.

In this sample, this clone turned up once. The CDR3 here is CASSKPGIPNQPQHF. The CDR3, as DNA: TGTGCCAGTAGTAAACCCGGGATACCCAATCAGCCCCAGCATTTT. The rearrangement links TRBV19 to TRBJ1-5; D unresolved. This CDR3 has 15 residues. V was trimmed by 4 bases and J by 3 bases, leaving 13 bases between them. Per the germline V gene, CDR1 is LNHDA and CDR2 is SQIVND (reference sequence).

This chain connects TRBV5-1 to TRBJ2-1; 11 nucleotides align to TRBD1. V lost 3 bases and J lost 7; bases outside the gene matches: 3. CDR1 is SGHRS and CDR2 is YFSETQ in the germline V gene. The CDR3 has 14 amino acids. CDR3 DNA sequence: TGCGCCAGCAGCTGGACAGGGGGCGCAAATGAGCAGTTCTTC. Protein sequence: CASSWTGGANEQFF.

This CDR3 is CASSPRTDNSYEQYF. In DNA form, the CDR3 reads TGTGCCAGCAGTCCCAGGACAGACAACTCCTACGAGCAGTACTTC. V usage is TRBV27 and J usage is TRBJ2-7; perhaps TRBD1 as D (6 bases). The CDR3 runs 15 residues. Trimming stripped 5 bases from V and 0 bases from J, with 14 bases between. The germline CDR1 and CDR2 sequences are MNHEY and SMNVEV (reference sequence).

The CDR3 loop reads CASSQVETSGRTPKNIQYF. CDR3 DNA: TGTGCCAGCAGCCAGGTTGAGACTAGCGGGAGGACGCCCAAAAACATTCAGTACTTC. The chain has TRBV4-2 and TRBJ2-4; 13 bases are a match to TRBD2. The CDR3 runs to 19 residues. The germline V gene has CDR1 LGHNA and CDR2 YNFKEQ. J gave up 2 bases and V 3 bases, and 10 bases lay outside the gene matches.

The chain uses TRBV14 and TRBJ1-2, with a weak D call TRBD1 (6 bases). V lost 2 bases and J 7 bases, leaving 26 bases between the germline ends. CDR1 SGHDN and CDR2 FVKESK come from the germline V gene. This CDR3 is 18 amino acids long. The CDR3 nucleotides are TGTGCCAGCAGCCAAACCACGTTACTGGGAAGACAGGCAAGTGGCTACACCTTC. This translates into CASSQTTLLGRQASGYTF.

V usage is TRBV6-5 and J usage is TRBJ1-1; D is unresolved. V lost 6 bases, J lost 5 bases, and 7 bases lay in between. The germline CDR1 and CDR2 sequences are MNHEY and SVGAGI. The CDR3 sequence is 11 residues long. The chain's CDR3 is CASRSRTEAFF. For the CDR3, the DNA is TGTGCCAGCAGATCTAGGACTGAAGCTTTCTTT.

In its sample, this clone was seen a few times. The CDR3 nucleotides are TGTGCCAGCAGCCTCAATTTCGGTCTGACCGGGGAGCTGTTTTTT. This sequence encodes CASSLNFGLTGELFF. V usage is TRBV6-5 and J usage is TRBJ2-2; unclear D gene. CDR1 is MNHEY, CDR2 SVGAGI, per germline. V was cut by 6 bases and J by 5 bases, with 16 bases left in between. The CDR3 is 15 amino acids.

V and J are TRBV19 and TRBJ2-3; no clear D gene. The length of the CDR3 is 13 residues. The germline V gene has CDR1 LNHDA and CDR2 SQIVND (reference sequence). The V and J ends lost 3 bases and 6 bases respectively, with 10 bases between them. The CDR3 nucleotides are TGTGCCAGTAGTATGCGCCCCGGGGATACGCAGTATTTT. It codes for CASSMRPGDTQYF.

V usage is TRBV10-3 and J usage is TRBJ1-6; 8 nucleotides align to TRBD1. This CDR3 has 14 amino acids. Trimming cost V 5 bases and J 6 bases; bases outside gene matches: 3. Per the germline V gene, CDR1 is ENHRY and CDR2 is SYGVKD. The DNA for the CDR3 is TGTGCCATCAGTCCCGACAGGGGTAATTCACCCCTCCACTTT. It encodes CAISPDRGNSPLHF.

This clone was detected only once. The CDR3 loop reads CASSRTGALNNEQFF. The CDR3 nucleotides are TGTGCCAGCAGCAGGACAGGCGCTCTCAACAATGAGCAGTTCTTC. This chain links TRBV7-2 with TRBJ2-1; 7 bases match TRBD1. CDR1 SGHTA and CDR2 FQGNSA come from the germline V gene. V dropped 5 bases and J dropped 5; count of bases not matched to a gene: 9. This CDR3 is 15 amino acids long.